The source of this T cell receptor beta chain is a study of blood T cell repertoires in COVID-19. Study context: The United States, Italy and Spain were the sources of the acute and convalescent COVID-19 samples. The analysed material was cDNA or gDNA that came from T cells, B-cell-depleted T cells, or PBMCs.

The ends were cut back, 7 bases at V and 0 bases at J, with 19 bases in the middle. Germline V gives CDR1 MDHEN, CDR2 SYDVKM. The CDR3 is made up of 17 amino acids. Profiling relied on immunoSEQ multiplex PCR, and the TCRdb table lists in-frame clones only, not all of them. Of 200,000 to 300,000 clones in the sample, roughly four fifths are singletons; the top ten hold around 5%. The TCR comes from a woman between 70 and 85 years old with acute or convalescent COVID-19. J is TRBJ1-3 and V is TRBV28, with a weak D call TRBD1 (5 bases). Sequenced: peripheral blood. The CDR3 protein is CASILRGFGSSGNTIYF. CDR3 nucleotide sequence: TGTGCCAGCATCCTGAGGGGTTTCGGGAGCTCTGGAAACACCATATATTTT.